Shown below are 24 T cell receptor beta chains from a single sample sequenced in a study of T cells after posttransplantation cyclophosphamide. The data were produced by immunoSEQ multiplex PCR, yet TCRdb's version contains in-frame clones alone and is incomplete. This sample comprises over 15,000 clones, none seen once only. A marrow graft followed busulfan-fludarabine conditioning, with cyclophosphamide on days +3 and +4. The specimen comprised PBMCs, sampled after allogeneic stem cell transplant with posttransplant cyclophosphamide. Receptors originate from a female patient aged 30 to 45 who received an allogeneic stem cell transplant from a related donor, was CMV-positive, and had no GVHD. The T cells may partly be graft donor cells.

Ten or more counts support this clone. The chain has TRBV29-1 and TRBJ2-5; 8 nucleotides match TRBD1. Germline CDR1 is SQVTM and CDR2 is ANQGSEA. V was clipped by 3 bases and J by 2 bases; unmatched bases: 5. The CDR3 has 14 residues. The CDR3, as DNA: TGCAGCGTTGACAACGGACAGGGTCAAGAGACCCAGTACTTC. Translating gives CSVDNGQGQETQYF.

This clone was detected many times. In the same sample, other DNA sequences code for this CDR3. The J gene is TRBJ1-1, the V gene TRBV5-1; 9 nucleotides agree with TRBD1. Trimming at V came to 5 bases and at J to 1 base, leaving 0 bases not matched to a gene. CDR3 size: 13 residues. Germline V gene sequence: CDR1 SGHRS, CDR2 YFSETQ. CDR3 bases: TGCGCCAGCAGGGGACAGGGGAACACTGAAGCTTTCTTT. This sequence encodes CASRGQGNTEAFF.

Ten or more counts support this clone. The chain couples TRBV2 to TRBJ1-4, with 7 bases fitting TRBD1. The germline gives CDR1 SNHLY, CDR2 FYNNEI. The CDR3 totals 16 residues. J lost 8 bases, V lost 0 bases, and 9 bases had no gene match. DNA of the CDR3: TGTGCCAGCAGTGAAGCGCTTAGGGGGCAGGTAGAAAAACTGTTTTTT. Residues: CASSEALRGQVEKLFF.

This clone was counted many times. The chain joins TRBV19 to TRBJ2-3; a weak D match, TRBD2 (6 bases). V was clipped by 0 bases and J by 4 bases, with 14 bases between them. The CDR3 runs to 16 residues. CDR1 LNHDA and CDR2 SQIVND come from the germline V gene (reference sequence). The CDR3 region has the DNA TGTGCCAGTAGTATAGATAGCCATAGGGACTCAGATACGCAGTATTTT. Residues: CASSIDSHRDSDTQYF.

The table lists this clone with many counts. The rearrangement joins TRBV27 to TRBJ1-1; 7 bases are shared with TRBD1. The germline gives CDR1 MNHEY, CDR2 SMNVEV (reference sequence). The CDR3 has 15 residues. Losses at the gene ends were 3 bases for V and 4 bases for J; bases not matched to a gene: 8. The CDR3 loop is CASSFRRQGSTEAFF. The DNA for the CDR3 is TGTGCCAGCAGTTTTCGACGACAGGGATCCACTGAAGCTTTCTTT.

This clone showed up many times. The V and J genes are TRBV6-6 and TRBJ2-2; D gene unclear. Germline V gene data show CDR1 as MNHNY and CDR2 as SVGAGI (reference sequence). The CDR3 spans 13 residues. Trimming left V 0 bases short and J 5 bases short, with 4 bases between. DNA for the CDR3: TGTGCCAGCAGTTACTCGACTACCGGGGAGCTGTTTTTT. This sequence encodes CASSYSTTGELFF.

This clone showed up many times. Relative to the germline gene, one junction end is altered; a read error may explain this. The J gene is TRBJ1-1, the V gene TRBV7-3, with D possibly matching TRBD1 (6 bases). CDR1 SGHTA and CDR2 FQGTGA come from the germline V gene. The CDR3 spans 13 residues. The CDR3 coding sequence is TGTGCCAGCAGCTTACAGGGGAACTCTGAAGCTTTCTTT. Its translation is CASSLQGNSEAFF.

There are many counts of this clone. The rearrangement uses TRBV9 and TRBJ2-1, with TRBD1 identical over 7 bases. Per germline, CDR1 SGDLS and CDR2 YYNGEE. CDR3 length: 13 residues. Trimming at V came to 3 bases and at J to 6 bases, leaving 3 bases not matched to a gene. This chain's CDR3 is CASSDRDSNEQFF. CDR3 bases: TGTGCCAGCAGCGACCGGGACAGCAATGAGCAGTTCTTC.

This clone has at least ten counts. The rearrangement joins TRBV9 to TRBJ2-5; D is unclear. The germline V gene encodes CDR1 SGDLS and CDR2 YYNGEE. This CDR3 spans 13 amino acids. The V end was cut by 0 bases, the J end by 4 bases, with 7 bases between. Here the CDR3 reads CASSVAPRETQYF. The CDR3 coding sequence is TGTGCCAGCAGCGTAGCTCCGCGAGAGACCCAGTACTTC.

This clone has at least ten counts. The chain uses TRBV28 and TRBJ2-5; 10 bases align to TRBD2. V trimming: 8 bases; J trimming: 3 bases; junction bases outside the gene matches: 6. Germline V lookup: CDR1 MDHEN, CDR2 SYDVKM. The CDR3 extends over 14 amino acids. The CDR3 region is CASGPLAGEETQYF. The CDR3 DNA is TGTGCCAGCGGCCCCCTAGCGGGAGAAGAGACCCAGTACTTC.

The sample holds many counts of this clone. The CDR3 DNA is TGCGCCAGCAGCCAAGCTAGGGGCCAGACCTACGAGCAGTACTTC. Translation gives CASSQARGQTYEQYF. The rearrangement uses TRBV4-1 and TRBJ2-7; maybe TRBD1 (5 bases). Germline lookup yields CDR1 MGHRA and CDR2 YSYEKL. The CDR3 sequence is 15 residues long. With 1 base removed from V and 2 bases from J, the gap between germline ends came to 12 bases.

This clone was recorded at least ten times. The V call is TRBV7-2, the J call TRBJ2-7; 7 bases match TRBD2. Germline CDR1 SGHTA, CDR2 FQGNSA. The CDR3 covers 17 residues. Trimming removed 4 bases from V and 1 base from J; junction bases left unmatched: 13. The CDR3 loop reads CASSSFDGTIKSYEQYF. DNA for the CDR3: TGTGCCAGCAGCTCCTTCGACGGGACTATAAAGTCCTACGAGCAGTACTTC.

This clone was observed at least ten times. The chain combines TRBV19 with TRBJ1-5; D perhaps matches TRBD1 (6 bases). Germline lookup yields CDR1 LNHDA and CDR2 SQIVND (reference sequence). The CDR3 has 14 amino acids. V lost 10 bases and J 2 bases, leaving 15 bases between the germline ends. CDR3 in DNA: TGTGCCACCCAACAGGGAACGCGCAATCAGCCCCAGCATTTT. This codes for CATQQGTRNQPQHF.

The V call is TRBV18, the J call TRBJ2-5, with 7 bases that match TRBD2. The DNA end is a closer match to TRBJ2-7, so the J assignment may be wrong. CDR1 is KGHSH, CDR2 LQKENI, per germline. There are 13 residues in the CDR3. The CDR3 region is CASSGGSFDEQYF. DNA of the CDR3: TGTGCCAGCTCGGGGGGGAGTTTCGACGAGCAGTACTTC.

This clone was seen at least ten times. The gene calls are TRBV11-2 and TRBJ2-5; D is unclear. The germline CDR1 and CDR2 sequences are SGHAT and FQNNGV. V lost 2 bases, J lost 4 bases, and 17 bases lay in between. This CDR3 region has 16 residues. CDR3 loop: CASSLNHGVVGETQYF. CDR3 nucleotide sequence: TGTGCCAGCAGCTTAAATCATGGAGTGGTGGGAGAGACCCAGTACTTC.

This rearrangement joins TRBV7-9 to TRBJ2-7, with 12 bases matching TRBD2. This CDR3 is built from 15 residues. Germline CDR1 is SEHNR and CDR2 is FQNEAQ (reference sequence). V shed 4 bases and J 7 bases; nucleotides not matched to a gene: 8. CDR3 nucleotide sequence: TGTGCCAGCAGCTACCGGACTAGCGGGAAGCTTGAGCAGTACTTC. Translation gives CASSYRTSGKLEQYF.

In this sample, this clone turned up many times. The chain joins TRBV5-1 to TRBJ1-6; TRBD1 might be the D (5 bases). The CDR3 sequence is 16 residues long. Trimming removed 0 bases from V and 6 bases from J, with 13 bases in between. The germline V gene has CDR1 SGHRS and CDR2 YFSETQ. CDR3 DNA sequence: TGCGCCAGCAGCTTGGGTAGCGGGACGGGTAATTCACCCCTCCACTTT. It translates to CASSLGSGTGNSPLHF.

Ten or more counts support this clone. V gene TRBV28 combines with J gene TRBJ1-4, with D unresolved. The V end was cut by 4 bases, the J end by 1 base, with 10 bases between. CDR1 and CDR2 from the germline V gene are MDHEN and SYDVKM. The CDR3 has 15 amino acids. The CDR3 sequence: CASSSAFGTNEKLFF. CDR3 coding DNA: TGTGCCAGCAGTTCTGCGTTTGGAACTAATGAAAAACTGTTTTTT.

This clone appeared many times. CDR3 nucleotide sequence: TGTGCCAGCAGCTTAGGGGCAGGCACTGAAGCTTTCTTT. Amino acid sequence: CASSLGAGTEAFF. The chain carries TRBV7-9 and TRBJ1-1; no firm D call. V lost 1 base and J lost 4, with 7 bases in between. This CDR3 contains 13 residues. Germline CDR1 SEHNR, CDR2 FQNEAQ (reference sequence).

This clone was observed at least ten times. The chain has TRBV27 and TRBJ2-3; 8 bases agree with TRBD2. The CDR3 extends over 16 amino acids. Germline values: CDR1 MNHEY, CDR2 SMNVEV (reference sequence). Unmatched junction bases numbered 6, after V lost 2 bases and J lost 2 bases. CDR3 in amino acids: CASSLTGGGSTDTQYF. CDR3 in DNA: TGTGCCAGCAGTTTAACCGGCGGGGGGTCCACAGATACGCAGTATTTT.

This clone was seen many times. V and J are TRBV28 and TRBJ1-5; D not certain. Deletions cut 0 bases from V and 5 bases from J, with 17 bases between. The CDR3 runs 17 residues. The germline CDR1 and CDR2 sequences are MDHEN and SYDVKM. The CDR3 reads CASSLWARYSRDQPQHF. The CDR3 nucleotides read TGTGCCAGCAGTTTATGGGCCAGGTACTCGAGGGATCAGCCCCAGCATTTT.

This clone has at least ten counts. The chain recombines TRBV4-1 with TRBJ2-1; 8 bases fit TRBD2. Germline assignment: CDR1 MGHRA and CDR2 YSYEKL. J gave up 4 bases and V 0 bases, and 5 bases lay outside the gene matches. The CDR3 loop spans 16 amino acids. In nucleotides, the CDR3 is TGCGCCAGCAGCCAAGAGTCTAGCGGGTTATACAATGAGCAGTTCTTC. This encodes CASSQESSGLYNEQFF.

This clone has a count of ten or more. The rearrangement uses TRBV11-3 and TRBJ1-1; TRBD1 aligns across 8 bases. The length of the CDR3 is 13 residues. V was clipped by 5 bases and J by 6 bases; unmatched bases: 5. Germline V gene sequence: CDR1 SGHNT, CDR2 YENEEA. The CDR3 region has the DNA TGTGCCAGCAGCGTCACAGGGGGAGCTGAAGCTTTCTTT. Amino acid sequence: CASSVTGGAEAFF.

This clone was counted at least ten times. The chain joins TRBV18 to TRBJ2-1, with a possible D match to TRBD1 (5 bases). V lost 3 bases and J lost 8, with 17 bases in between. The germline CDR1 and CDR2 sequences are KGHSH and LQKENI. CDR3 length: 15 residues. The CDR3, as DNA: TGTGCCAGCTCACCTCTTGCTTCAGGGAATGATGAGCAGTTCTTC. Amino acid sequence: CASSPLASGNDEQFF.